Each of the 24 T cell receptor beta chains below was sequenced from the same sample in a study of blood T cell repertoires in COVID-19. The method was immunoSEQ multiplex PCR; TCRdb's version includes in-frame clones alone and lacks a portion of them. The sample consists of over 300,000 clones, 86% of them appearing once. Sequenced input: peripheral blood. The receptors shown here come from a woman between 50 and 59 years old with acute or convalescent COVID-19.

The rearrangement joins TRBV6-5 to TRBJ2-3; 7 nucleotides match TRBD1. The V and J ends lost 2 bases and 5 bases, in that order; junction bases with no gene match: 10. The CDR3 is 16 amino acids. CDR1 is MNHEY and CDR2 is SVGAGI in the germline V gene. In DNA, the CDR3 is TGTGCCAGCAGTTACGGCGAGGGGGCAAGGATAGATACGCAGTATTTT. Protein sequence: CASSYGEGARIDTQYF.

This chain uses TRBV7-2 with TRBJ2-1, with 7 bases lining up with TRBD1. V shed 4 bases, J shed 10 bases, and the junction held 7 bases outside the gene matches. The germline CDR1 and CDR2 sequences are SGHTA and FQGNSA. This CDR3 contains 13 residues. The DNA for the CDR3 is TGTGCCAGCAGCTCCTCTCAACAGGGGGAGCAGTTCTTC. It yields the protein CASSSSQQGEQFF.

This chain connects TRBV27 to TRBJ1-1, with TRBD1 as a possible D gene (6 bases). Germline V gives CDR1 MNHEY, CDR2 SMNVEV (reference sequence). The CDR3 consists of 14 residues. Trimming took off 6 bases at V and 2 bases at J, with 13 bases between the two ends. DNA for the CDR3: TGTGCCAGCAGCACCGGGACATTTAACACTGAAGCTTTCTTT. Amino acids: CASSTGTFNTEAFF.

This clone was seen a few times. V usage is TRBV12-5 and J usage is TRBJ2-5; 9 bases are shared with TRBD2. The CDR3 has 15 amino acids. Trimming cost V 1 base and J 3 bases; bases outside gene matches: 3. The germline V gene encodes CDR1 LGHNT and CDR2 FRNRAP. The CDR3 sequence: CASGLGTSVEETQYF. CDR3 bases: TGTGCTAGTGGTTTGGGGACTAGCGTCGAAGAGACCCAGTACTTC. Combining the CDR3 with reference TRBV12-5 and TRBJ2-5 gives the whole variable domain DARVTQTPRHKVTEMGQEVTMRCQPILGHNTVFWYRQTMMQGLELLAYFRNRAPLDDSGMPKDRFSAEMPDATLATLKIQPSEPRDSAVYFCASGLGTSVEETQYFGPGTRLLVL.

The CDR3 DNA sequence: TGTGCCAGCAGGCCCCGGGAGGGTGGAAACACCATATATTTT. Translating it yields CASRPREGGNTIYF. The chain is built from TRBV11-2 and TRBJ1-3, with unresolved D. The CDR3 is 14 amino acids. Germline-derived CDR1 and CDR2 are SGHAT and FQNNGV. V lost 6 bases, J lost 3 bases, and 12 bases lay in between.

Only one count was recorded for this clone. The chain joins TRBV6-5 to TRBJ2-7; perhaps TRBD1 as D (6 bases). CDR1 is MNHEY and CDR2 is SVGAGI in the germline V gene. The V end was cut by 6 bases, the J end by 0 bases, with 12 bases between. The CDR3 covers 14 residues. CDR3 coding DNA: TGTGCCAGCAGAACCGACAGGTACTCCTACGAGCAGTACTTC. This sequence encodes CASRTDRYSYEQYF.

This chain connects TRBV20-1 to TRBJ2-2; 10 bases agree with TRBD2. The CDR3 runs 14 residues. Germline CDR1 and CDR2: DFQATT and SNEGSKA (reference sequence). The V segment lost 3 bases and the J segment 6 bases; nucleotides outside the gene matches: 4. CDR3 bases: TGCAGTGCTAGTTCTAGCGGGAGCTCCGGGGAGCTGTTTTTT. It encodes CSASSSGSSGELFF.

The chain carries TRBV14 and TRBJ2-1; 7 bases are a match to TRBD1. CDR3 length: 15 residues. The germline gives CDR1 SGHDN, CDR2 FVKESK. V lost 0 bases to trimming and J lost 8 bases; unmatched junction nucleotides: 7. The CDR3 coding sequence is TGTGCCAGCAGCCAAGATCCGTCACAGGGGCATGAGCAGTTCTTC. The encoded protein is CASSQDPSQGHEQFF.

The genes are TRBV18 and TRBJ2-7; a weak D match, TRBD1 (5 bases). The CDR3 sequence is 15 residues long. Germline lookup yields CDR1 KGHSH and CDR2 LQKENI. Trimming took off 5 bases at V and 1 base at J, with 15 bases between the two ends. This CDR3 is CASSVSQGGSYEQYF. The CDR3 DNA reads TGTGCCAGCTCAGTCTCCCAGGGTGGATCCTACGAGCAGTACTTC.

J is TRBJ2-2 and V is TRBV18; TRBD1 might be the D (5 bases). Germline assignment: CDR1 KGHSH and CDR2 LQKENI. The CDR3 has 18 residues. V was clipped by 0 bases and J by 0 bases, with 14 bases between them. DNA of the CDR3: TGTGCCAGCTCACCACCGGGAACAGGACACGCGAACACCGGGGAGCTGTTTTTT. Amino acid sequence: CASSPPGTGHANTGELFF.

This clone has only a few counts. The chain uses TRBV28 and TRBJ1-4, with a weak D call TRBD1 (6 bases). The CDR3 runs to 16 residues. Trimming stripped 3 bases from V and 0 bases from J, with 11 bases between. CDR1 and CDR2 (germline): MDHEN, SYDVKM. CDR3 in DNA: TGTGCCAGCAGTTTGGTGGGACATGCAACTAATGAAAAACTGTTTTTT. Translating it yields CASSLVGHATNEKLFF. Full variable domain (missing parts from reference TRBV28 and TRBJ1-4): DVKVTQSSRYLVKRTGEKVFLECVQDMDHENMFWYRQDPGLGLRLIYFSYDVKMKEKGDIPEGYSVSREKKERFSLILESASTNQTSMYLCASSLVGHATNEKLFFGSGTQLSVL.

The V and J genes are TRBV7-9 and TRBJ2-7; 7 bases line up with TRBD2. V dropped 1 base and J dropped 6; count of bases not matched to a gene: 6. Germline CDR1 is SEHNR and CDR2 is FQNEAQ (reference sequence). The CDR3 consists of 14 residues. Here the CDR3 reads CASSLGTSGSEQYF. The CDR3 DNA sequence: TGTGCCAGCAGCTTAGGGACTAGTGGATCCGAGCAGTACTTC.

This clone was recorded only once. The V call is TRBV27, the J call TRBJ2-7, with 8 bases lining up with TRBD1. Germline trimming cut 6 bases from V and 4 bases from J; bases unmatched to any gene: 5. CDR3 length: 13 amino acids. CDR1 and CDR2 from the germline V gene are MNHEY and SMNVEV (reference sequence). The CDR3 loop reads CASRGTGFYEQYF. The CDR3 coding sequence is TGTGCCAGCAGGGGGACAGGATTTTACGAGCAGTACTTC.

Regarding this clone: At one of its ends the junction is not consistent with the germline gene, which may arise from a read error. The rearrangement links TRBV7-9 to TRBJ2-5; D is unclear. CDR1 is SEHNR, CDR2 FQNEAQ, per germline (reference sequence). This CDR3 comprises 14 residues. The CDR3 loop reads CASSLAYPAETQYF. CDR3 in DNA: TGTGCCAGCAGCTTAGCGTATCCCGCGGAGACCCAATACTTC.

The J gene is TRBJ1-2, the V gene TRBV15; TRBD1 matches at 8 bases. V was pared by 5 bases and J by 8 bases, with 4 bases of the junction left unmatched. The CDR3 has 12 amino acids. CDR1 and CDR2 (germline): LNHNV, YYDKDF (reference sequence). CDR3 sequence: CATSLGTGGYTF. The CDR3 bases are TGTGCCACCAGCCTTGGGACAGGCGGCTACACCTTC. The full variable domain, with the rest looked up from reference TRBV15 and TRBJ1-2, is DAMVIQNPRYQVTQFGKPVTLSCSQTLNHNVMYWYQQKSSQAPKLLFHYYDKDFNNEADTPDNFQSRRPNTSFCFLDIRSPGLGDTAMYLCATSLGTGGYTFGSGTRLTVV.

The rearrangement joins TRBV5-4 to TRBJ2-3, with 14 positions matching TRBD2. The ends lost 3 bases at V and 4 bases at J; junction bases unmatched: 4. The length of the CDR3 is 16 residues. CDR1 SGHNT and CDR2 YYREEE come from the germline V gene (reference sequence). CDR3 nucleotide sequence: TGTGCCAGCAGCTGGGGACTAGCGGGAGCACCAGATACGCAGTATTTT. Encoded protein: CASSWGLAGAPDTQYF.

V gene TRBV7-8 combines with J gene TRBJ2-7; the D is unclear. This CDR3 comprises 12 residues. Germline V gene sequence: CDR1 SGHVS, CDR2 FQNEAQ. V dropped 2 bases and J dropped 2 bases, with 4 bases sitting between them. The DNA of the CDR3 is TGTGCCAGCAGCTTACTAGCCTACGAGCAGTACTTC. It translates to CASSLLAYEQYF.

The chain employs TRBV5-4 and TRBJ2-5; D perhaps matches TRBD2 (5 bases). V gave up 2 bases and J gave up 0 bases, with 8 bases separating them. Germline V gene sequence: CDR1 SGHNT, CDR2 YYREEE (reference sequence). This CDR3 contains 14 residues. CDR3 amino acids: CASSFRRDQETQYF. The DNA of the CDR3 is TGTGCCAGCAGCTTTAGGCGGGACCAAGAGACCCAGTACTTC.

V is TRBV20-1 and J is TRBJ1-1; tentatively, D is TRBD1 (6 bases). The CDR3 contains 12 residues. The germline V and J ends were trimmed by 3 bases and 10 bases, with 15 bases remaining between them. Germline CDR1 reads DFQATT; CDR2 reads SNEGSKA (reference sequence). CDR3 coding DNA: TGCAGTGCTAGTCGGGACACTCGGGGAGCTTTCTTT. Encoded protein: CSASRDTRGAFF.

The CDR3 sequence is CASSPIHRQNQPQHF. The CDR3 coding sequence is TGTGCCAGCAGCCCTATACACAGGCAGAATCAGCCCCAGCATTTT. This chain connects TRBV7-3 to TRBJ1-5; D is perhaps TRBD1 (5 bases). The CDR3 totals 15 residues. The germline V gene has CDR1 SGHTA and CDR2 FQGTGA. Between the trimmed V and J ends, which lost 5 bases and 4 bases, there was a span of 15 bases.

The chain is built from TRBV9 and TRBJ2-1; the D is unclear. The CDR3 has 13 residues. Trimming shortened V by 0 bases and J by 7 bases, and 8 bases separated the two germline ends. Germline values: CDR1 SGDLS, CDR2 YYNGEE. The CDR3 DNA reads as TGTGCCAGCAGCGTAGCGAACGGGAATGAGCAGTTCTTC. It translates to CASSVANGNEQFF. The full variable domain, in which reference TRBV9 and TRBJ2-1 provide the parts outside the CDR3, is DSGVTQTPKHLITATGQRVTLRCSPRSGDLSVYWYQQSLDQGLQFLIQYYNGEERAKGNILERFSAQQFPDLHSELNLSSLELGDSALYFCASSVANGNEQFFGPGTRLTVL.

V and J are TRBV6-5 and TRBJ1-2; possible D gene TRBD1, 6 bases. The V end was cut by 2 bases, the J end by 3 bases, with 10 bases between. The CDR3 covers 14 residues. Germline assignment: CDR1 MNHEY and CDR2 SVGAGI. The CDR3 nucleotides are TGTGCCAGCAGTTACGGGGGGGCCGACTATGGCTACACCTTC. Its protein product is CASSYGGADYGYTF.

This sequence joins TRBV11-2 and TRBJ1-3, with 9 positions matching TRBD1. Germline V CDR1 and CDR2: SGHAT, FQNNGV. This CDR3 is built from 16 residues. J gave up 4 bases and V 5 bases, and 9 bases lay outside the gene matches. CDR3 in DNA: TGTGCCAGCAGCCGACCGGACAGGGGCGTCGGAAACACCATATATTTT. It is translated as CASSRPDRGVGNTIYF.

The chain joins TRBV7-9 to TRBJ1-2; 12 bases are shared with TRBD1. This CDR3 region has 15 residues. The V and J ends lost 7 bases and 7 bases, in that order; junction bases with no gene match: 10. Germline-derived CDR1 and CDR2 are SEHNR and FQNEAQ (reference sequence). The CDR3 here is CASTTSGTGGRGYTF. CDR3 in DNA: TGTGCCAGCACCACGTCAGGGACAGGGGGCCGTGGCTACACCTTC.